This is a list of T cell receptor beta chains from one sample in a study of T cell responses to AZD1222 COVID-19 vaccine. Some clones are missing from TCRdb's copy, which holds only in-frame ones; the method was immunoSEQ multiplex PCR. This sample has over 100,000 clones, with 80% to 85% found just once. Sequenced here: peripheral blood, sampled on day 0 of AZD1222 vaccination. The source of these receptors is an adult in good health. Both conserved end residues are part of each CDR3. Fields, in order: D gene, clone size, V gene, J gene, CDR3 DNA, CDR3 protein. D genes are given only for firm matches. The listing skips clone size in some rows; elsewhere it reads once, few, many or a size class.

.,.,TRBV25-1,TRBJ1-6,TGTGCCAGCAGTACGACTCAGTCCTATAATTCACCCCTCCACTTT,CASSTTQSYNSPLHF
TRBD1,few,TRBV10-2,TRBJ1-5,TGCGCCAGCAGGGCTGCAAGGGACAGGACTAATCAGCCCCAGCATTTT,CASRAARDRTNQPQHF
.,.,TRBV20-1,TRBJ1-1,TGCAGTGTTTCAGGGGTCACTGAAGCTTTCTTT,CSVSGVTEAFF
TRBD2,.,TRBV25-1,TRBJ2-7,TGTGCCAGCAACGGGGGGGATGCGCAGTACTTC,CASNGGDAQYF
.,.,TRBV4-3,TRBJ1-1,TGCGCCAGCAGCCAAGATAACAGGAGGGGCGCGAACACTGAAGCTTTCTTT,CASSQDNRRGANTEAFF
.,.,TRBV9,TRBJ2-2,TGTGCCAGCAGCCTCCTTTCGGTGGGGGCAACCGGGGAGCTGTTTTTT,CASSLLSVGATGELFF
.,.,TRBV6-5,TRBJ1-1,TGTGCCAGCAGTTTCAGGGAGGCGAACACTGAAGCTTTCTTT,CASSFREANTEAFF
.,.,TRBV11-2,TRBJ1-6,TGTGCCAGCAGCCCACGGCGGGGGAGTAATTCACCCCTCCACTTT,CASSPRRGSNSPLHF
TRBD2,.,TRBV6-5,TRBJ2-1,TGTGCCAGCAGTTCGCTAGCGGGGGGAAGCGGTGAGCAGTTCTTC,CASSSLAGGSGEQFF
.,.,TRBV3-1/TRBV3-2,TRBJ1-5,TGTGCCAGCAGCCGCGTGGGGATTCAGCCCCAGCATTTT,CASSRVGIQPQHF
.,.,TRBV6-1,TRBJ1-2,TGTGCCAGCAGTGAAGCTGCGGGCGCCGGGTATGGCTACACCTTC,CASSEAAGAGYGYTF
.,.,TRBV28,TRBJ1-1,TGTGCCAGCAGATACCCATTGAACACTGAAGCTTTCTTT,CASRYPLNTEAFF
.,.,TRBV11-3,TRBJ1-1,TGTGCCAGCAGCTTAGGCGAACTGAACACTGAAGCTTTCTTT,CASSLGELNTEAFF
.,once,TRBV9,TRBJ2-5,TGTGCCAGCAGCGTAGGGGCGGGCCAGCAAGAGACCCAGTACTTC,CASSVGAGQQETQYF
.,once,TRBV19,TRBJ1-1,TGTGCCAGTAGTATAGATGGGGGGGTAGGCACTGAAGCTTTCTTT,CASSIDGGVGTEAFF
.,.,TRBV2,TRBJ1-2,TGTGCCAGCAGCGCTTACGCCGGCTACACCTTC,CASSAYAGYTF
.,.,TRBV4-3,TRBJ1-4,TGCGCCAGCAGCCAAGATCTAGCCGGGAGGGCAACTAATGAAAAACTGTTTTTT,CASSQDLAGRATNEKLFF
.,.,TRBV28,TRBJ1-1,TGTGCCAGCAGACCGCTCCCGGGGAGTACTGAAGCTTTCTTT,CASRPLPGSTEAFF
.,few,TRBV2,TRBJ1-5,TGTGCCAGCAGTGAAGAGGACAATCAGCCCCAGCATTTT,CASSEEDNQPQHF
TRBD1,.,TRBV28,TRBJ1-2,TGTGCCAGCAGTTTAGGACAGGGTGTCTATGGCTACACCTTC,CASSLGQGVYGYTF
.,.,TRBV4-2,TRBJ1-2,TGTGCCAGCAGCCAAGACAGGAGCTATGGCTACACCTTC,CASSQDRSYGYTF